Given below is one T cell receptor (beta chain) in context. The sample holds a few counts of this clonotype. Its specific antigen is unknown. One base away there is no much larger clone; base qualities are not given. This sample was taken from a study of T cell repertoires in cytomegalovirus infection (dated by TCRdb to between 2018 and 2021). The study in broad terms: Alongside well-studied HLA-B-restricted epitopes, the peptide stimulations were aimed at recently identified HLA-C-restricted CMV epitopes, whose presentation resists viral immunomodulation. Donor HLA type was relevant to the analysis, because carriage of CMV infection together with the matching HLA type was indicated by public TCR beta signatures.

Study-wide findings and limitations: The ex vivo response was dominated by HLA-C-restricted CMV-specific TCR beta clonotypes, which also provided the single most frequent clonotype in two of eight donors. In both this cohort and an independent cohort of several hundred donors, the cumulative frequency of public TCR beta family members distinguished carriers of CMV infection plus the relevant HLA type.

The treatment or condition label corresponds to: in vitro stimulation with specific CMV peptide epitopes to enrich CMV-specific T cells. The run used an Illumina HiSeq 1500. The public reads were reanalyzed by TCRdb: fastp trimming at Q25, MiXCR alignment, in-frame beta chains only. Entries are consolidated by CDR3 protein sequence, retaining the most common genes and DNA. The sample includes about 63,000 distinct CDR3 sequences, with 20% observed a single time. The ten largest clones capture around 72% of the sample. V is trimmed back by 2 bases and J by 7 bases, and the junction contains 14 bases that no gene match accounts for. From a lookup of the germline V gene, CDR1 and CDR2 are MGHRA and YSYEKL. From the cysteine through the phenylalanine, the CDR3 covers 17 amino acids. Only the CDR3 DNA stays, 51 bases, in frame from base 1.

The chain links TRBV4-1 with TRBJ2-5, with 9 bases matching TRBD2. This sequence was found in a human donor in good health (CMV status not recorded). Some clones in this sample may be carry-over from other donors' samples. Material: CD8+ T cells from cultured PBMCs, obtained from culture after CMV antigen stimulation. The encoded CDR3 is CASSQTWERGVLWTQYF. The nucleotides are TGCGCCAGCAGCCAAACCTGGGAGCGGGGGGTCCTCTGGACCCAGTACTTC.